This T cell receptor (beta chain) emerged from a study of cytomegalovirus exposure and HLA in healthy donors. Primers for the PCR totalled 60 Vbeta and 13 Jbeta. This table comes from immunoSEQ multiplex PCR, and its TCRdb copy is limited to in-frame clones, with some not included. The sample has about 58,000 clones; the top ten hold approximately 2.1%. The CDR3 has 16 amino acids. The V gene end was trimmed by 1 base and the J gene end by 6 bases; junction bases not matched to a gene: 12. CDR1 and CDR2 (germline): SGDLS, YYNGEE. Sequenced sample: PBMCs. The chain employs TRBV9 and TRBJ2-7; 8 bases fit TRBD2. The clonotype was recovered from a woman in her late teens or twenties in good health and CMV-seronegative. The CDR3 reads CASSVSPGGQGIEQYF. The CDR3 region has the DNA TGTGCCAGCAGCGTAAGTCCGGGAGGGCAGGGGATCGAGCAGTACTTC.